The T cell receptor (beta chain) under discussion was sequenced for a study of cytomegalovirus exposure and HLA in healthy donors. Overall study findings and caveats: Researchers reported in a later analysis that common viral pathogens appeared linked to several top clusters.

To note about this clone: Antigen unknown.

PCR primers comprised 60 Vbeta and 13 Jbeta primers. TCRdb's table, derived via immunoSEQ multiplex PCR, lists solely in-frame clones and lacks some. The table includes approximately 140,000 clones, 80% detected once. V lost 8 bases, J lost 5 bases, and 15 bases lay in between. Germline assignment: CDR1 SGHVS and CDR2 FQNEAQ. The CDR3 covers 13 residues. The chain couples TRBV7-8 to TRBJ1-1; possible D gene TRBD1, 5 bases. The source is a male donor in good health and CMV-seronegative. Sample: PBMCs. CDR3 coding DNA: TGTGCCAGCGAAATCGGGCAGGGAACTGAAGCTTTCTTT. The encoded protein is CASEIGQGTEAFF.